These 3 T cell receptor beta chains share one sample of origin, sequenced in a study of blood T cell repertoires in COVID-19. The data were produced by immunoSEQ multiplex PCR, yet TCRdb's version contains in-frame clones alone and is incomplete. The sample records 250,000 to 350,000 clones, nearly 90% being singletons. Sequenced material: PBMCs or T cells enriched from blood (not recorded which). The source is a young woman with acute COVID-19.

The V and J genes are TRBV18 and TRBJ2-6; 8 bases agree with TRBD1. Germline values: CDR1 KGHSH, CDR2 LQKENI. There are 19 residues in the CDR3. V shed 4 bases, J shed 0 bases, and the junction held 11 bases outside the gene matches. CDR3 sequence (DNA): TGTGCCAGCTCACTGGAGGCGACAGGGGTCCCCTCTGGGGCCAACGTCCTGACTTTC. It yields the protein CASSLEATGVPSGANVLTF.

This clone was seen once. J is TRBJ1-5 and V is TRBV6-2 or TRBV6-3, with 10 nucleotides matching TRBD1. This CDR3 is built from 19 residues. Germline assignment: CDR1 MNHEY and CDR2 SVGEGT. V gave up 7 bases and J gave up 5 bases; unmatched junction bases: 20. CDR3: CASTPRGDRGSPGDQPQHF. CDR3 DNA sequence: TGTGCCAGCACCCCCCGCGGGGACAGGGGCTCCCCTGGGGATCAGCCCCAGCATTTT.

The chain combines TRBV24-1 with TRBJ2-3; 8 bases line up with TRBD2. From germline, CDR1 is KGHDR and CDR2 SFDVKD. The V gene end was trimmed by 3 bases and the J gene end by 6 bases; junction bases not matched to a gene: 13. This CDR3 is built from 17 residues. The chain's CDR3 is CATSDTPGSGSTDTQYF. The CDR3 DNA sequence: TGTGCCACCAGTGATACACCAGGAAGCGGGAGTACCGATACGCAGTATTTT.